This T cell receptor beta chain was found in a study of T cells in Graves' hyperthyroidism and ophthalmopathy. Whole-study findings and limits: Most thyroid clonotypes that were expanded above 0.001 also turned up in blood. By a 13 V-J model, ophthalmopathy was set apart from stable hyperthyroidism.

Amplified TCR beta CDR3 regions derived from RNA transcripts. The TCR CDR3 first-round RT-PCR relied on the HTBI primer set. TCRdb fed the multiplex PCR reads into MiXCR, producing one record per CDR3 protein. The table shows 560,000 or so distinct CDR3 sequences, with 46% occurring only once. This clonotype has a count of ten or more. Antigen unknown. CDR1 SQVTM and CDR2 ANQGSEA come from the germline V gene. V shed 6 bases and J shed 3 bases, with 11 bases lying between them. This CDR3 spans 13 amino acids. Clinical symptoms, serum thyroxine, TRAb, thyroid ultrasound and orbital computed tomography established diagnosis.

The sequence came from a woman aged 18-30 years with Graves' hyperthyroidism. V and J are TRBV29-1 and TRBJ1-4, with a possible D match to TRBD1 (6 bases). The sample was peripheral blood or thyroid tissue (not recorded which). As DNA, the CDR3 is TGCAGCGTGAGGGGGGGATCTAATGAAAAACTGTTTTTT. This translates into CSVRGGSNEKLFF.